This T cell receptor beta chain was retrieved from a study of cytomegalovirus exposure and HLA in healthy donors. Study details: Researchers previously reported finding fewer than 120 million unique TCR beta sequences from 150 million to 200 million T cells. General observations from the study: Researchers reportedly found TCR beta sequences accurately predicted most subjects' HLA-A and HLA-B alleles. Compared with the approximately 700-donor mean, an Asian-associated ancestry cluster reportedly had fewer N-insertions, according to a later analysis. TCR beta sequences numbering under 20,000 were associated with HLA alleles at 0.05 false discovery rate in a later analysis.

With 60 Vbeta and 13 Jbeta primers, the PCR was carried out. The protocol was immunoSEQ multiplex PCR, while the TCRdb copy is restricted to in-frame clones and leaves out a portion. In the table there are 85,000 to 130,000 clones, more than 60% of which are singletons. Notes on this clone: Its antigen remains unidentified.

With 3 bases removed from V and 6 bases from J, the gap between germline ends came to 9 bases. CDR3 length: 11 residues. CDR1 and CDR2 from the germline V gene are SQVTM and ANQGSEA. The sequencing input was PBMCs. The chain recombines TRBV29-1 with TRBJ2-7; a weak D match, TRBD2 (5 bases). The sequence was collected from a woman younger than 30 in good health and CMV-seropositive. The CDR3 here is CSVDRGREQYF. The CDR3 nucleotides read TGCAGCGTTGATCGGGGTCGCGAGCAGTACTTC.